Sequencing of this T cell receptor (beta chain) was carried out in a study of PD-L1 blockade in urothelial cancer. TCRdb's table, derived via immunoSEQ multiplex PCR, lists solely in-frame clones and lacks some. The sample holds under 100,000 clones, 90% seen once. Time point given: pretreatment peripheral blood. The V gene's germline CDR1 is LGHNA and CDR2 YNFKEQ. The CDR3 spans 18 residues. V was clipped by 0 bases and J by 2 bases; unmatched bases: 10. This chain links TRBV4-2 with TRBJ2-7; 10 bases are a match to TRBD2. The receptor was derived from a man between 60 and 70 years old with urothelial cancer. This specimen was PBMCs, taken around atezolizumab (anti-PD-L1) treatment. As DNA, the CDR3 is TGTGCCAGCAGCCAAGATCTTAGCGGGGGGCTGAATCCCTACGAGCAGTACTTC. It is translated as CASSQDLSGGLNPYEQYF.